The TCR beta chain described here comes from a study of cytomegalovirus exposure and HLA in healthy donors. The CDR3 totals 13 residues. Germline assignment: CDR1 SGHRS and CDR2 YFSETQ. V was cut by 4 bases and J by 8 bases, with 13 bases left in between. With 60 Vbeta and 13 Jbeta primers, the PCR was carried out. Repertoires were generated with immunoSEQ multiplex PCR, while TCRdb's copy carries only in-frame clones and drops some. The profile shows about 190,000 clones, approximately 80% of them singletons. The receptor was derived from a woman aged 30 to 39 in good health and CMV-seropositive. Sample: PBMCs. The rearrangement links TRBV5-1 to TRBJ2-4, with TRBD1 as a possible D gene (6 bases). In DNA, the CDR3 is TGCGCCAGCAGCGCTACAGGGTGGGACATTCAGTACTTC. Translated, it gives CASSATGWDIQYF.